One sample yielded the 32 T cell receptor beta chains listed below, sequenced in a study of CD8+CD57+ T cells in acquired aplastic anemia. Patients who underwent sequencing had shown CD8+CD57+ cell expansion by flow cytometry. Genomic DNA served as template for TCR beta VDJ and CDR3 profiling. MiXCR was run by TCRdb on the reads, yielding one entry per CDR3 protein. Of some 200,000 distinct CDR3 sequences in the sample, nearly 50% were seen once. Sequenced material: sorted CD4+, CD8+, or CD8+CD57+ T cells (not recorded which) from PBMCs. These receptors were collected from a human donor with aplastic anemia.

Only a few counts were recorded for this clonotype. V and J are TRBV28 and TRBJ2-2; D is perhaps TRBD1 (6 bases). Germline values: CDR1 MDHEN, CDR2 SYDVKM. CDR3 size: 15 residues. Between the trimmed V and J ends, which lost 4 bases and 4 bases, there was a span of 13 bases. In DNA form, the CDR3 reads TGTGCCAGCAGTTCTTGGACAGCCAGCACCGGGGAGCTGTTTTTT. It specifies CASSSWTASTGELFF.

The CDR3 protein is CASSLLAVGTEAFF. CDR3 nucleotides: TGTGCCAGCAGCCTTCTGGCGGTGGGTACTGAAGCTTTCTTT. The V and J genes are TRBV3-1 and TRBJ1-1, with unresolved D. This CDR3 contains 14 residues. The germline CDR1 and CDR2 sequences are LGHDT and YNNKEL (reference sequence). Between the trimmed V and J ends, which lost 4 bases and 5 bases, there was a span of 14 bases.

CDR3 coding DNA: TGTGCCACCAGTGATTTAGCACTCGACACCGGGGAGCTGTTTTTT. Translation gives CATSDLALDTGELFF. The chain links TRBV24-1 to TRBJ2-2; D ambiguous. This CDR3 contains 15 residues. The V gene's germline CDR1 is KGHDR and CDR2 SFDVKD. V was pared by 1 base and J by 3 bases, with 8 bases between.

This clonotype was detected a few times. The CDR3: CASSWSGRETQYF. As DNA, the CDR3 is TGTGCCAGCAGTTGGTCGGGCCGGGAGACCCAGTACTTC. J is TRBJ2-5 and V is TRBV12-3 or TRBV12-4; D not certain. V lost 4 bases to trimming and J lost 5 bases, with 11 bases between them. The CDR3 spans 13 residues.

With respect to this clonotype: Given a much more abundant clone one base away, this may be a read error. The rearrangement links TRBV6-1 to TRBJ2-7; D ambiguous. Germline CDR1 reads MNHNS; CDR2 reads SASEGT. The CDR3 covers 15 residues. The CDR3 DNA is TGTGCCAGCATTCCAGTTCCCGGGTCCACCTACGAGCAGTGCTTC. This translates into CASIPVPGSTYEQCF.

This clonotype showed up many times. The chain couples TRBV7-6 to TRBJ2-2; a possible D gene is TRBD1 (5 bases). Trimming took 1 base from V and 3 from J, leaving 12 bases between them. Per the germline V gene, CDR1 is SGHVS and CDR2 is FNYEAQ. The CDR3 is 16 residues long. The CDR3 DNA reads as TGTGCCAGCAGCTTAGTGGCAGGGCCGGACACCGGGGAGCTGTTTTTT. This gives the protein CASSLVAGPDTGELFF.

This rearrangement joins TRBV10-3 to TRBJ2-1, with D perhaps TRBD2 (5 bases). Germline V gene lookup returns CDR1 ENHRY and CDR2 SYGVKD. The CDR3 consists of 12 residues. V was trimmed by 10 bases and J by 9 bases, leaving 16 bases between them. The CDR3 DNA reads as TGTGCCACAATGACCGGGGAAAGTGAGCAGTTCTTC. Amino acid sequence: CATMTGESEQFF.

The genes are TRBV29-1 and TRBJ2-7; 9 bases align to TRBD1. The germline V gene has CDR1 SQVTM and CDR2 ANQGSEA. J lost 10 bases, V lost 0 bases, and 4 bases had no gene match. The CDR3 has 12 amino acids. The CDR3 sequence is CSVEENRGPQYF. CDR3 sequence (DNA): TGCAGCGTTGAAGAAAACAGGGGGCCACAGTACTTC.

About this clonotype itself: A read error may explain this, as a much larger clone is one base away. The V call is TRBV2, the J call TRBJ1-1; 7 bases fit TRBD1. Looked up from germline, CDR1 is SNHLY and CDR2 is FYNNEI. The length of the CDR3 is 14 residues. CDR3 in DNA: TGTGCCAGCAGTTTGGACAGGATGGACACTGGAGCTTTCTTT. It translates to CASSLDRMDTGAFF.

In its sample, this clonotype was seen many times. The chain uses TRBV19 and TRBJ1-1; maybe TRBD1 (6 bases). V was shortened by 3 bases and J by 6 bases, with 23 bases between the two germline ends. The CDR3 loop spans 17 amino acids. Germline lookup yields CDR1 LNHDA and CDR2 SQIVND (reference sequence). CDR3 sequence: CASSMGGAGLGRAEAFF. The DNA of the CDR3 is TGTGCCAGTAGTATGGGGGGGGCAGGCCTGGGGAGGGCTGAAGCTTTCTTT. The variable domain in full, completed from reference TRBV19 and TRBJ1-1, reads DGGITQSPKYLFRKEGQNVTLSCEQNLNHDAMYWYRQDPGQGLRLIYYSQIVNDFQKGDIAEGYSVSREKKESFPLTVTSAQKNPTAFYLCASSMGGAGLGRAEAFFGQGTRLTVV.

The chain is built from TRBV13 and TRBJ1-6, with D maybe TRBD1 (6 bases). Trimming removed 6 bases at V and 3 bases at J, with 12 bases between. Germline-derived CDR1 and CDR2 are PRHDT and FYEKMQ (reference sequence). The CDR3 length is 15 residues. The CDR3 reads CASSTRGGYNSPLHF. CDR3 coding DNA: TGTGCCAGCAGTACCAGGGGTGGCTATAATTCACCCCTCCACTTT.

V gene TRBV2 combines with J gene TRBJ1-3, with TRBD1 as a possible D gene (5 bases). The CDR3 contains 15 residues. Trimming cost V 5 bases and J 3 bases, with 14 bases left between them. From germline, CDR1 is SNHLY and CDR2 FYNNEI. CDR3 bases: TGTGCCAGCAGTCCCCGGGACGACAATGGAAACACCATATATTTT. As protein: CASSPRDDNGNTIYF.

The genes are TRBV5-4 and TRBJ2-5; a possible D gene is TRBD1 (6 bases). Germline V gene sequence: CDR1 SGHNT, CDR2 YYREEE (reference sequence). This CDR3 contains 14 residues. Between the trimmed V and J ends, which lost 0 bases and 5 bases, there was a span of 11 bases. The CDR3 coding sequence is TGTGCCAGCAGCTTGGCCGACAGGATGGAGACCCAGTACTTC. Translated: CASSLADRMETQYF.

In this sample, this clonotype turned up many times. The CDR3 here is CASTLSGYNEKLFF. The CDR3, as DNA: TGTGCCAGCACCCTATCGGGCTATAATGAAAAACTGTTTTTT. The chain has TRBV12-3 or TRBV12-4 and TRBJ1-4, with no clear D. The length of the CDR3 is 14 residues. Trimming took 7 bases from V and 4 from J, leaving 13 bases between them.

The CDR3 loop is CAISSPGGSYEQYF. The CDR3 DNA sequence: TGTGCCATCAGTTCCCCCGGGGGCTCCTACGAGCAGTACTTC. The rearrangement uses TRBV10-3 and TRBJ2-7, with a weak D call TRBD2 (6 bases). The CDR3 contains 14 residues. V shed 5 bases and J shed 0 bases, with 11 bases lying between them. Germline V gene sequence: CDR1 ENHRY, CDR2 SYGVKD.

A remark on this clonotype: Just one base apart from a much larger clone, this may be a read error. The gene calls are TRBV4-1 and TRBJ2-5, with TRBD2 matching over 9 bases. This CDR3 region has 15 residues. V lost 4 bases, J lost 5 bases, and 8 bases stayed unmatched. Germline lookup yields CDR1 MGHRA and CDR2 YSYEKL. This CDR3 reads CASSPWLAGRETQYF. The CDR3 bases are TGCGCCAGCAGCCCCTGGCTAGCGGGAAGGGAGACCCAGTACTTC.

This clonotype was observed many times. This chain uses TRBV9 with TRBJ1-2, with D uncertain. Trimming cost V 4 bases and J 0 bases, with 7 bases left between them. The CDR3 extends over 13 amino acids. The germline gives CDR1 SGDLS, CDR2 YYNGEE. The CDR3 loop is CASSPNANYGYTF. The DNA for the CDR3 is TGTGCCAGCAGCCCGAATGCTAACTATGGCTACACCTTC.

J is TRBJ1-2 and V is TRBV10-3, with D hard to call. Germline CDR1 ENHRY, CDR2 SYGVKD. The CDR3 is 15 residues long. The germline V and J ends were trimmed by 0 bases and 2 bases, with 10 bases remaining between them. CDR3 sequence (DNA): TGTGCCATCAGTGAGTCAGGGAGAATGAACTATGGCTACACCTTC. Residues: CAISESGRMNYGYTF.

This sequence joins TRBV7-2 and TRBJ1-2; D perhaps matches TRBD1 (5 bases). Germline V gene data show CDR1 as SGHTA and CDR2 as FQGNSA. The V and J ends lost 5 bases and 12 bases respectively, with 19 bases between them. The CDR3 covers 13 residues. Written as DNA, the CDR3 is TGTGCCAGCAGCCCCAATCATAGATCGGGGCACACCTTC. It yields the protein CASSPNHRSGHTF.

The sample holds many counts of this clonotype. The genes are TRBV6-5 and TRBJ2-7; 8 bases align to TRBD2. From germline, CDR1 is MNHEY and CDR2 SVGAGI. Trimming took 0 bases from V and 0 from J; bases not matched to a gene: 7. The CDR3 contains 17 residues. The chain's CDR3 is CASSYSMFTSGSYEQYF. The CDR3 DNA follows: TGTGCCAGCAGTTACTCGATGTTTACTAGCGGCTCCTACGAGCAGTACTTC.

The chain recombines TRBV10-3 with TRBJ1-2; D is undetermined. The V gene lost 0 bases and the J gene lost 3 bases, with 8 bases spanning the gap. CDR3 length equals 14 residues. Germline assignment: CDR1 ENHRY and CDR2 SYGVKD. The DNA for the CDR3 is TGTGCCATCAGTGAGTCTGGGGTTTACTATGGCTACACCTTC. Translation: CAISESGVYYGYTF.

This clonotype occurred a few times. The rearrangement links TRBV19 to TRBJ1-2, with D maybe TRBD1 (6 bases). The V gene lost 5 bases and the J gene lost 0 bases, with 13 bases spanning the gap. CDR1 is LNHDA and CDR2 is SQIVND in the germline V gene (reference sequence). This CDR3 contains 15 residues. The CDR3: CASSPQGSANYGYTF. In DNA form, the CDR3 reads TGTGCCAGTAGTCCACAGGGATCGGCTAACTATGGCTACACCTTC.

The genes are TRBV11-2 and TRBJ2-7; the D is unclear. Trimming removed 4 bases from V and 3 bases from J, with 19 bases in between. The CDR3 contains 16 residues. From germline, CDR1 is SGHAT and CDR2 FQNNGV. CDR3 in DNA: TGTGCCAGCAGCTCCCCCGTGGGCAGCACCCGCTACGAGCAGTACTTC. It yields the protein CASSSPVGSTRYEQYF.

The chain recombines TRBV7-8 with TRBJ2-7, with TRBD2 as a possible D gene (6 bases). V shed 4 bases and J shed 0 bases, with 16 bases lying between them. The CDR3 has 16 amino acids. Germline CDR1 is SGHVS and CDR2 is FQNEAQ. In DNA form, the CDR3 reads TGTGCCAGCAGCTACCACCGGGAGAACCCCTCCTACGAGCAGTACTTC. Its translation is CASSYHRENPSYEQYF. Using reference TRBV7-8 and TRBJ2-7 for the parts outside the CDR3, the full variable domain is GAGVSQSPRYKVAKRGQDVALRCDPISGHVSLFWYQQALGQGPEFLTYFQNEAQLDKSGLPSDRFFAERPEGSVSTLKIQRTQQEDSAVYLCASSYHRENPSYEQYFGPGTRLTVT.

The chain carries TRBV4-2 and TRBJ2-7, with D perhaps TRBD1 (6 bases). Germline V gene sequence: CDR1 LGHNA, CDR2 YNFKEQ. V lost 3 bases to trimming and J lost 0 bases, with 18 bases between them. The CDR3 covers 17 residues. Here the CDR3 DNA reads TGTGCCAGCAGCCACGGACGGCGGACAGCTAACTCCTACGAGCAGTACTTC. Translation gives CASSHGRRTANSYEQYF.

This rearrangement joins TRBV15 to TRBJ2-7, with D perhaps matching TRBD1 (6 bases). Looked up from germline, CDR1 is LNHNV and CDR2 is YYDKDF (reference sequence). The CDR3 extends over 13 amino acids. The V end lost 9 bases, the J end lost 1 base, and 13 bases lay between the germline ends. DNA for the CDR3: TGTGCCACGATGGGCGGACAGTCCTACGAGCAGTACTTC. Translated, it gives CATMGGQSYEQYF.

The CDR3 protein is CATSNNTGNEQFF. The CDR3, as DNA: TGTGCCACCAGTAACAACACGGGCAATGAGCAGTTCTTC. The chain carries TRBV24-1 and TRBJ2-1; D gene uncertain. This CDR3 region has 13 residues. The germline V gene encodes CDR1 KGHDR and CDR2 SFDVKD. Trimming removed 6 bases from V and 6 bases from J, with 11 bases in between.

Ten or more counts support this clonotype. The chain recombines TRBV20-1 with TRBJ2-7; 8 bases align to TRBD1. CDR1 DFQATT and CDR2 SNEGSKA come from the germline V gene (reference sequence). J was trimmed by 0 bases and V by 5 bases; bases with no gene match: 3. The CDR3 sequence is 13 residues long. As DNA, the CDR3 is TGCAGTGCTGAGGACAGGGTCTCCTACGAGCAGTACTTC. Its translation is CSAEDRVSYEQYF.

This clonotype was seen repeatedly, ten times or more. The chain is built from TRBV20-1 and TRBJ2-1; TRBD2 aligns across 10 bases. J lost 12 bases, V lost 7 bases, and 6 bases had no gene match. The germline CDR1 and CDR2 sequences are DFQATT and SNEGSKA (reference sequence). The CDR3 is made up of 11 amino acids. DNA of the CDR3: TGCAGTGGAGCGGGAGGGGAGGGGCAGTTCTTC. This codes for CSGAGGEGQFF.

There are many counts of this clonotype. The rearrangement links TRBV2 to TRBJ1-5, with D perhaps matching TRBD1 (6 bases). CDR3 length: 15 amino acids. CDR1 and CDR2 from the germline V gene are SNHLY and FYNNEI. Trimming removed 6 bases at V and 2 bases at J, with 14 bases between. CDR3 sequence (DNA): TGTGCCAGCAGGGAGACAGGAGCGGGCAATCAGCCCCAGCATTTT. This sequence encodes CASRETGAGNQPQHF. Combining the CDR3 with reference TRBV2 and TRBJ1-5 gives the whole variable domain EPEVTQTPSHQVTQMGQEVILRCVPISNHLYFYWYRQILGQKVEFLVSFYNNEISEKSEIFDDQFSVERPDGSNFTLKIRSTKLEDSAMYFCASRETGAGNQPQHFGDGTRLSIL.

This clonotype was observed a handful of times. The chain combines TRBV29-1 with TRBJ1-1; no definite D call. The germline V gene has CDR1 SQVTM and CDR2 ANQGSEA. V lost 5 bases and J lost 0, with 10 bases in between. The CDR3 totals 13 residues. The CDR3 here is CSVLPRVNTEAFF. The CDR3 region has the DNA TGCAGCGTTCTTCCCCGTGTGAACACTGAAGCTTTCTTT. The variable domain in full, completed from reference TRBV29-1 and TRBJ1-1, reads SAVISQKPSRDICQRGTSLTIQCQVDSQVTMMFWYRQQPGQSLTLIATANQGSEATYESGFVIDKFPISRPNLTFSTLTVSNMSPEDSSIYLCSVLPRVNTEAFFGQGTRLTVV.

The chain uses TRBV24-1 and TRBJ1-6; no firm D call. Trimming removed 12 bases from V and 9 bases from J, with 8 bases in between. Germline CDR1 reads KGHDR; CDR2 reads SFDVKD. The CDR3 is 10 residues long. CDR3 region: CALTGSPLHF. CDR3 DNA: TGTGCCCTCACTGGTTCACCCCTCCACTTT.